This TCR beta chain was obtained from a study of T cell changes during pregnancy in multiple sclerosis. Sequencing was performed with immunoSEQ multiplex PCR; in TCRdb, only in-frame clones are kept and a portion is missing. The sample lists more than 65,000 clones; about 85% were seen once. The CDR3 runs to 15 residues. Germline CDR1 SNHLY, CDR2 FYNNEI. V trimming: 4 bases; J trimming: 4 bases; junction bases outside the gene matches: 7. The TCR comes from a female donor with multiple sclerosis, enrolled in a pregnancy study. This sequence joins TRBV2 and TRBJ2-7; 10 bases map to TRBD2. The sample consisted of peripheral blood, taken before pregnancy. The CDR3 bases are TGTGCCAGCAGTGTTCCGAGCGGGGGGGGGTACGAGCAGTACTTC. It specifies CASSVPSGGGYEQYF.